These 6 T cell receptor beta chains were sequenced from one sample in a study of T cell repertoires in cytomegalovirus infection. These receptors are not linked to any known antigen. TCRdb called the reads again in MiXCR, with one record for every CDR3 protein. Of roughly 570,000 distinct CDR3 sequences listed, around 40% were seen once; the top ten hold about 46%. The specimen comprised cultured PBMCs, sampled from culture after CMV antigen stimulation. These receptors were collected from a human donor in good health (CMV status not recorded). Some clones in this sample may be carry-over from other donors' samples.

The CDR3 DNA reads as TGTGCCAGCAGTTCCGGTAAACGGCCCCAGCATTTT. This gives the protein CASSSGKRPQHF. J is TRBJ1-5 and V is TRBV28, with D unclear. The CDR3 has 12 residues. CDR1 and CDR2 from the germline V gene are MDHEN and SYDVKM. Trimming took 4 bases from V and 9 from J, leaving 10 bases between them.

This clonotype was counted only a few times. The V gene is TRBV7-2, the J gene TRBJ1-5, with a possible D match to TRBD1 (6 bases). Germline V gene data show CDR1 as SGHTA and CDR2 as FQGNSA. V shed 5 bases and J shed 1 base, with 18 bases lying between them. The CDR3 has 17 amino acids. The CDR3 is CASSRFWGTLSNQPQHF. DNA for the CDR3: TGTGCCAGCAGCCGATTCTGGGGGACACTAAGCAATCAGCCCCAGCATTTT.

The chain links TRBV4-1 to TRBJ1-1; D unresolved. Germline CDR1 MGHRA, CDR2 YSYEKL. Trimming shortened V by 0 bases and J by 1 base, and 9 bases separated the two germline ends. The CDR3 is made up of 15 amino acids. The CDR3 spells CASSQEFEQNTEAFF. The DNA for the CDR3 is TGCGCCAGCAGCCAAGAGTTTGAGCAGAACACTGAAGCTTTCTTT.

Only a few counts were recorded for this clonotype. This CDR3 is CASSLKGRGSVDTQYF. CDR3 sequence (DNA): TGTGCCAGCAGCTTAAAGGGCAGGGGGTCGGTGGATACGCAGTATTTT. The rearrangement joins TRBV11-3 to TRBJ2-3, with 7 nucleotides matching TRBD1. CDR3 size: 16 residues. In germline, CDR1 is SGHNT, CDR2 YENEEA. V was clipped by 2 bases and J by 6 bases; unmatched bases: 11.

The rearrangement links TRBV6-1 to TRBJ2-7, with D perhaps TRBD1 (6 bases). The germline V gene has CDR1 MNHNS and CDR2 SASEGT. This CDR3 comprises 15 residues. V shed 6 bases and J shed 0 bases, with 15 bases lying between them. The CDR3 bases are TGTGCCAGCAGACCTAGGGACACGAGCTCCTACGAGCAGTACTTC. Its protein product is CASRPRDTSSYEQYF.

This clonotype was recorded a few times. The genes are TRBV20-1 and TRBJ2-5, with D unclear. The length of the CDR3 is 11 residues. Germline assignment: CDR1 DFQATT and CDR2 SNEGSKA (reference sequence). The V end lost 7 bases, the J end lost 0 bases, and 6 bases lay between the germline ends. CDR3 nucleotides: TGCAGTGGGCAGGACCAAGAGACCCAGTACTTC. Residues: CSGQDQETQYF.